This T cell receptor (beta chain) was captured by sequencing in a study of PD-1 blockade in mismatch repair-deficient tumors (dated by TCRdb to between 2016 and 2019). About the study as a whole: Between September 2013 and late 2016, 90 or so consecutive patients with about 11 mismatch repair-deficient cancer types, all previously treated and progressing, were enrolled in the trial. Deep sequencing of TCR CDR3 regions was used to track tumor-associated T cell clones in peripheral blood of patients responding to PD-1 blockade. Study-level results and caveats: After pembrolizumab, tumor-resident clones, which were often undetectable in blood before treatment, expanded rapidly and then contracted, generally ahead of radiologic responses.

For each enrolled patient, mismatch repair deficiency was established using either polymerase chain reaction or immunohistochemistry. A few patients who responded to pembrolizumab therapy underwent TCR sequencing. Pembrolizumab PD-1 blockade was prospectively tested in advanced mismatch repair-deficient cancers, regardless of tissue of origin, in the phase II trial. Peripheral blood T cell samples were gathered serially, both before PD-1 blockade started and at multiple time points afterward. Blood sampling times were reported as weeks after the first pembrolizumab dose. The CDR3 runs 15 residues from the cysteine to the phenylalanine. Only CDR3 DNA remains: 45 bases, in frame from the first base. The germline V gene provides CDR1 MDHEN and CDR2 SYDVKM. V loses 5 bases, J loses 3 bases, and the germline ends lie 16 bases apart. Library preparation employed the immunoSEQ multiplex PCR assay. The table was pulled from immuneACCESS by TCRdb, which kept in-frame rearrangements only. Such tables lose some clones; where checked, under half of the loss comes from unresolved V genes, and the rest has no known cause. The sample table contains some 21,000 clones; only one count was recorded for about 80% of them. The top ten constitute approximately 1.5% of the sample.

Concerning this clone itself: Its antigen is not yet known. Per-base quality was not reported, and no clone a single base away is much larger than it.

The TCR originated in an adult with mismatch repair-deficient cancer. The V and J segments used are TRBV28 and TRBJ1-1; TRBD1 is perhaps the D gene, given 6 matching bases. Sample: PBMCs, taken 52 weeks after starting pembrolizumab. The base sequence is TGTGCCAGCAGTCGTACAGGGTTTAGGGACACTGAAGCTTTCTTT. It encodes CASSRTGFRDTEAFF.